Listed here are 24 T cell receptor beta chains from one sample, sequenced in a study of human T cells and chemical hapten exposure. MiXCR was run by TCRdb on the RACE reads, yielding one entry per CDR3 protein. The table shows 180,000 or so distinct CDR3 sequences, with around 20% occurring only once. The time point here: patch test 1, 2 weeks after DPC sensitization. Treatment given: therapeutic diphenylcyclopropenone sensitization with weekly scalp DPC. Sequenced material: whole blood, taken in connection with sensitization to the hapten diphenylcyclopropenone (DPC). These TCRs come from a woman aged 50 to 60 with alopecia areata. Some clones in this sample may be carry-over from other donors' samples.

This clonotype has at least ten counts. The gene calls are TRBV5-1 and TRBJ1-1; D is possibly TRBD1 (5 bases). This CDR3 contains 13 residues. The germline V gene has CDR1 SGHRS and CDR2 YFSETQ. Trimming removed 4 bases at V and 10 bases at J, with 17 bases between. The DNA for the CDR3 is TGCGCCAGCAGCCCGGGGCCCACCCCTGGAGCTTTCTTT. Amino acids: CASSPGPTPGAFF. Combining the CDR3 with reference TRBV5-1 and TRBJ1-1 gives the whole variable domain KAGVTQTPRYLIKTRGQQVTLSCSPISGHRSVSWYQQTPGQGLQFLFEYFSETQRNKGNFPGRFSGRQFSNSRSEMNVSTLELGDSALYLCASSPGPTPGAFFGQGTRLTVV.

This clonotype showed up just a few times. The V gene is TRBV2, the J gene TRBJ2-1; D gene ambiguous. The CDR3 is 14 residues long. In germline, CDR1 is SNHLY, CDR2 FYNNEI. V was trimmed by 11 bases and J by 5 bases, leaving 19 bases between them. CDR3 nucleotide sequence: TGTGCCTCAGCGTCGAGCCGGGCCAACAATGAGCAGTTCTTC. Protein product: CASASSRANNEQFF.

This clonotype was found a few times. The chain employs TRBV9 and TRBJ2-3; 7 nucleotides align to TRBD2. There are 16 residues in the CDR3. With 0 bases clipped from V and 0 bases from J, the junction kept 4 bases outside the gene matches. The germline gives CDR1 SGDLS, CDR2 YYNGEE. The CDR3 region has the DNA TGTGCCAGCAGCGTAGGCCTAGCGGATAGCACAGATACGCAGTATTTT. Its translation: CASSVGLADSTDTQYF. Filled out from reference TRBV9 and TRBJ2-3, the complete variable domain reads DSGVTQTPKHLITATGQRVTLRCSPRSGDLSVYWYQQSLDQGLQFLIQYYNGEERAKGNILERFSAQQFPDLHSELNLSSLELGDSALYFCASSVGLADSTDTQYFGPGTRLTVL.

V usage is TRBV7-8 and J usage is TRBJ1-5; 9 nucleotides line up with TRBD1. The CDR3 is 14 residues long. V lost 7 bases and J lost 6; bases outside the gene matches: 7. CDR1 and CDR2 from the germline V gene are SGHVS and FQNEAQ. CDR3 sequence (DNA): TGTGCCAGCAACGCCGGGACAGGGAGTCAGCCCCAGCATTTT. It specifies CASNAGTGSQPQHF.

This clonotype was counted once. The chain recombines TRBV12-3 or TRBV12-4 with TRBJ1-6, with D unclear. V dropped 8 bases and J dropped 7 bases, with 9 bases sitting between them. This CDR3 contains 12 residues. CDR3 DNA: TGTGCCAGCGCCAAAGAAAATTCACCCCTCCACTTT. It encodes CASAKENSPLHF.

J is TRBJ1-5 and V is TRBV28, with TRBD1 as a possible D gene (6 bases). There are 17 residues in the CDR3. Germline CDR1 and CDR2: MDHEN and SYDVKM. V shed 4 bases and J shed 4 bases, with 20 bases lying between them. CDR3 nucleotide sequence: TGTGCCAGCAGTTCCGCTAAGGGGGGGACCCATAATCAGCCCCAGCATTTT. Its protein product is CASSSAKGGTHNQPQHF.

This clonotype was recorded a few times. The chain employs TRBV3-1 and TRBJ1-2, with D possibly being TRBD1 (6 bases). V was cut by 4 bases and J by 2 bases, with 17 bases left in between. Germline loops: CDR1 LGHDT, CDR2 YNNKEL (reference sequence). The CDR3 has 16 residues. The CDR3 loop reads CASSLKGQGRNYGYTF. The CDR3 region has the DNA TGTGCCAGCAGCCTAAAAGGTCAGGGGCGGAACTATGGCTACACCTTC.

As concerns this clonotype: At one of its ends the junction is not consistent with the germline gene, which may arise from a read error. The chain combines TRBV4-3 with TRBJ1-2; D call uncertain. There are 16 residues in the CDR3. Germline values: CDR1 LGHNA, CDR2 YSLEER. The CDR3, as DNA: TGTGCCAGCAGCCAAGAGCCGGGTCTGCCGGGCTATGGCTACACCTTC. Its protein is CASSQEPGLPGYGYTF.

This clonotype was counted many times. V usage is TRBV18 and J usage is TRBJ1-1; D gene ambiguous. CDR3 length: 19 amino acids. CDR1 KGHSH and CDR2 LQKENI come from the germline V gene. V was shortened by 2 bases and J by 1 base, with 23 bases between the two germline ends. In nucleotides, the CDR3 is TGTGCCAGCTCACCAAGTGTGAAAGATGGAGCAGGACGGAACACTGAAGCTTTCTTT. It codes for CASSPSVKDGAGRNTEAFF.

This clonotype was detected a few times. The chain uses TRBV27 and TRBJ1-2; the match to TRBD1 covers 9 bases. V shed 5 bases and J 6 bases; nucleotides not matched to a gene: 10. The CDR3 length is 15 residues. CDR1 and CDR2 (germline): MNHEY, SMNVEV (reference sequence). The CDR3 sequence is CASSPQRQGGNGYTF. DNA of the CDR3: TGTGCCAGCAGTCCCCAGAGACAGGGGGGGAATGGCTACACCTTC.

The chain combines TRBV15 with TRBJ2-1; 15 bases match TRBD2. The J segment lost 7 bases and the V segment lost 0 bases, leaving 1 base of the junction unmatched. Germline V gene sequence: CDR1 LNHNV, CDR2 YYDKDF (reference sequence). CDR3 size: 16 residues. The CDR3 reads CATSRDGTSGRNEQFF. The CDR3 nucleotides are TGTGCCACCAGCAGAGACGGGACTAGCGGGAGGAATGAGCAGTTCTTC.

This clonotype was seen many times. The chain uses TRBV7-3 and TRBJ2-3; 10 positions match TRBD2. CDR1 SGHTA and CDR2 FQGTGA come from the germline V gene. The V and J ends lost 3 bases and 4 bases, in that order; junction bases with no gene match: 4. This CDR3 contains 15 residues. CDR3 loop: CASSLRAGGPDTQYF. The CDR3 nucleotides are TGTGCCAGCAGCTTGAGAGCGGGAGGGCCAGATACGCAGTATTTT.

This rearrangement joins TRBV19 to TRBJ2-5; a weak D match, TRBD2 (6 bases). Trimming pared 4 bases from V and 2 bases from J, leaving 8 bases between. The CDR3 totals 13 residues. The germline gives CDR1 LNHDA, CDR2 SQIVND (reference sequence). CDR3 in DNA: TGTGCCAGTAGTAATGCGGGGCAAGAGACCCAGTACTTC. Protein product: CASSNAGQETQYF.

The sample holds a few counts of this clonotype. This chain connects TRBV11-2 to TRBJ2-1; D may be TRBD1 (5 bases). Germline loops: CDR1 SGHAT, CDR2 FQNNGV. V was pared by 1 base and J by 7 bases, with 8 bases between. The CDR3 sequence is 13 residues long. The CDR3 sequence: CASSLGQPNEQFF. CDR3 sequence (DNA): TGTGCCAGCAGCTTAGGACAGCCTAATGAGCAGTTCTTC.

The V call is TRBV29-1, the J call TRBJ2-1; no definite D call. The V gene's germline CDR1 is SQVTM and CDR2 ANQGSEA. Between the trimmed V and J ends, which lost 5 bases and 7 bases, there was a span of 9 bases. This CDR3 has 11 residues. In DNA form, the CDR3 reads TGCAGCGTTCAAGGAAGTAATGAGCAGTTCTTC. Translation: CSVQGSNEQFF.

This clonotype was seen a few times. The rearrangement joins TRBV5-1 to TRBJ2-6; 10 bases agree with TRBD2. The CDR3 is 18 amino acids. The V gene's germline CDR1 is SGHRS and CDR2 YFSETQ. Trimming cost V 4 bases and J 0 bases; bases outside gene matches: 7. CDR3 sequence reads: CASSTGTSAHSGANVLTF. The CDR3 DNA reads as TGCGCCAGCAGCACCGGGACTAGCGCACACTCTGGGGCCAACGTCCTGACTTTC.

This clonotype showed up just a few times. This chain links TRBV11-3 with TRBJ2-1; 8 bases map to TRBD2. The CDR3 is made up of 18 amino acids. V was pared by 4 bases and J by 3 bases, with 14 bases of the junction left unmatched. CDR1 and CDR2 (germline): SGHNT, YENEEA. The CDR3 spells CASSSRRNVAGYYNEQFF. In nucleotides, the CDR3 is TGTGCCAGCAGCTCCCGTCGCAATGTAGCGGGATACTACAATGAGCAGTTCTTC. The complete variable domain, with remaining parts taken from reference TRBV11-3 and TRBJ2-1, reads EAGVVQSPRYKIIEKKQPVAFWCNPISGHNTLYWYLQNLGQGPELLIRYENEEAVDDSQLPKDRFSAERLKGVDSTLKIQPAELGDSAVYLCASSSRRNVAGYYNEQFFGPGTRLTVL.

The CDR3 DNA reads TGTGCCAGCATCACTAGCGGGAGCTACAATGAGCAGTTCTTC. It encodes CASITSGSYNEQFF. This chain joins TRBV12-3 or TRBV12-4 and TRBJ2-1, with 11 positions matching TRBD2. This CDR3 has 14 amino acids. Unmatched junction bases numbered 2, after V lost 7 bases and J lost 3 bases.

The V call is TRBV7-9, the J call TRBJ2-1, with 7 nucleotides matching TRBD2. The CDR3 extends over 15 amino acids. J lost 3 bases, V lost 5 bases, and 7 bases had no gene match. Germline CDR1 SEHNR, CDR2 FQNEAQ (reference sequence). CDR3 loop: CASSRSGLYYNEQFF. The CDR3 DNA reads as TGTGCCAGCAGCCGTAGCGGGTTGTACTACAATGAGCAGTTCTTC.

This chain connects TRBV10-3 to TRBJ1-1, with 7 positions matching TRBD1. Germline assignment: CDR1 ENHRY and CDR2 SYGVKD. J lost 0 bases, V lost 4 bases, and 2 bases had no gene match. The CDR3 length is 14 residues. The CDR3 region has the DNA TGTGCCATCAGTGGGACAGGCATGAACACTGAAGCTTTCTTT. Translation: CAISGTGMNTEAFF.

The chain is built from TRBV12-3 or TRBV12-4 and TRBJ1-6, with D unresolved. CDR3 length: 13 residues. The V end lost 3 bases, the J end lost 8 bases, and 8 bases lay between the germline ends. For the CDR3, the DNA is TGTGCCAGCAGTTTCAGAAGGGATTCACCCCTCCACTTT. Translating it yields CASSFRRDSPLHF.

This clonotype appeared a few times. The genes are TRBV7-3 and TRBJ2-2; 12 bases line up with TRBD2. The CDR3 is made up of 16 amino acids. Germline lookup yields CDR1 SGHTA and CDR2 FQGTGA. J gave up 2 bases and V 5 bases, and 3 bases lay outside the gene matches. In DNA, the CDR3 is TGTGCCAGCAGCCCGACTAGCGGGAGTAACACCGGGGAGCTGTTTTTT. Amino acids: CASSPTSGSNTGELFF. Full variable domain (remainder filled in from reference TRBV7-3 and TRBJ2-2): GAGVSQTPSNKVTEKGKYVELRCDPISGHTALYWYRQSLGQGPEFLIYFQGTGAADDSGLPNDRFFAVRPEGSVSTLKIQRTERGDSAVYLCASSPTSGSNTGELFFGEGSRLTVL.

V and J are TRBV20-1 and TRBJ1-2; 9 nucleotides match TRBD1. CDR1 and CDR2 from the germline V gene are DFQATT and SNEGSKA (reference sequence). V was clipped by 6 bases and J by 7 bases; unmatched bases: 6. This CDR3 is 12 amino acids long. CDR3 in amino acids: CSAKQGALGYTF. CDR3 coding DNA: TGCAGTGCAAAACAGGGGGCGCTTGGCTACACCTTC.

The gene calls are TRBV29-1 and TRBJ2-4; D possibly corresponds to TRBD2 (6 bases). From germline, CDR1 is SQVTM and CDR2 ANQGSEA. This CDR3 spans 14 amino acids. V was shortened by 3 bases and J by 0 bases, with 9 bases between the two germline ends. This CDR3 reads CSVDGGLAKNIQYF. CDR3 nucleotides: TGCAGCGTTGACGGGGGTCTAGCCAAAAACATTCAGTACTTC.